The 27 T cell receptor beta chains below all came from one sample that was sequenced in a study of blood T cell repertoires in COVID-19. Sequencing was performed with immunoSEQ multiplex PCR; in TCRdb, only in-frame clones are kept and a portion is missing. This table holds 35,000 to 45,000 clones, around nine tenths found once. Sequenced input: peripheral blood. All receptors derive from a human donor in a cohort sampled during active COVID-19.

The chain has TRBV2 and TRBJ1-1; a possible D gene is TRBD1 (6 bases). Germline assignment: CDR1 SNHLY and CDR2 FYNNEI. Trimming took off 7 bases at V and 1 base at J, with 13 bases between the two ends. The CDR3 is 14 amino acids. The DNA of the CDR3 is TGTGCCAGCAATTCAGGGGTACGGAACACTGAAGCTTTCTTT. It translates to CASNSGVRNTEAFF.

CDR3 sequence reads: CASSQMGSTEAFF. CDR3 nucleotides: TGTGCCAGCAGCCAAATGGGGAGCACTGAAGCTTTCTTT. The gene calls are TRBV3-1 (or the pseudogene TRBV3-2) and TRBJ1-1, with D hard to call. The CDR3 is 13 amino acids. Looked up from germline, CDR1 is LGHDT and CDR2 is YNNKEL (reference sequence). V was pared by 2 bases and J by 4 bases, with 8 bases between.

The chain carries TRBV29-1 and TRBJ2-3; D is ambiguous. From germline, CDR1 is SQVTM and CDR2 ANQGSEA. CDR3 length: 13 amino acids. Trimming removed 4 bases at V and 2 bases at J, with 10 bases between. This chain's CDR3 is CSVAAGNTDTQYF. CDR3 coding DNA: TGCAGCGTTGCGGCAGGTAACACAGATACGCAGTATTTT.

This chain links TRBV19 with TRBJ2-2, with 10 bases identical to TRBD1. The junction had 4 bases not matched to a gene; V was cut back by 1 base and J by 5 bases. Per germline, CDR1 LNHDA and CDR2 SQIVND (reference sequence). The CDR3 spans 16 residues. DNA of the CDR3: TGTGCCAGTAGTATAGGGGACAGGGGAAGAACCGGGGAGCTGTTTTTT. It codes for CASSIGDRGRTGELFF.

V is TRBV7-3 and J is TRBJ2-5; possible D gene TRBD2, 5 bases. Looked up from germline, CDR1 is SGHTA and CDR2 is FQGTGA. The ends were cut back, 5 bases at V and 1 base at J, with 11 bases in the middle. CDR3 length: 14 amino acids. CDR3 sequence reads: CASSQSGPQETQYF. The DNA for the CDR3 is TGTGCCAGCAGCCAGAGCGGCCCCCAAGAGACCCAGTACTTC.

The CDR3 loop reads CASSQGVGGNTEAFF. The CDR3 DNA sequence: TGCGCCAGCAGCCAAGGCGTGGGAGGGAACACTGAAGCTTTCTTT. This chain joins TRBV4-1 and TRBJ1-1; D gene unclear. Germline V CDR1 and CDR2: MGHRA, YSYEKL. Trimming stripped 1 base from V and 1 base from J, with 10 bases between. This CDR3 has 15 residues.

This chain joins TRBV2 and TRBJ1-2; TRBD1 matches at 9 bases. CDR3 size: 13 residues. CDR1 and CDR2 from the germline V gene are SNHLY and FYNNEI. Trimming cost V 9 bases and J 4 bases; bases outside gene matches: 6. This CDR3 is CASNTGGGYGYTF. DNA for the CDR3: TGTGCCAGTAACACAGGGGGCGGCTATGGCTACACCTTC.

This rearrangement joins TRBV27 to TRBJ2-1; 7 bases are shared with TRBD2. This CDR3 spans 15 amino acids. Per germline, CDR1 MNHEY and CDR2 SMNVEV (reference sequence). Germline trimming cut 5 bases from V and 6 bases from J; bases unmatched to any gene: 10. CDR3 sequence reads: CASSIRGVAPNEQFF. The CDR3 DNA reads TGTGCCAGCAGTATTCGGGGGGTGGCCCCCAATGAGCAGTTCTTC.

This clone has only one observation. The chain links TRBV9 to TRBJ2-7; D is unresolved. CDR1 SGDLS and CDR2 YYNGEE come from the germline V gene. V lost 4 bases, J lost 3 bases, and 14 bases lay in between. The CDR3 sequence is 14 residues long. CDR3 loop: CASSPHSTGYEQYF. CDR3 DNA sequence: TGTGCCAGCAGCCCCCACTCGACGGGCTACGAGCAGTACTTC.

This chain connects TRBV18 to TRBJ2-3, with 14 bases lining up with TRBD2. From germline, CDR1 is KGHSH and CDR2 LQKENI. The CDR3 covers 19 residues. After removal of 2 bases from V and 4 bases from J, the junction contained 11 bases not matched to a gene. CDR3 sequence reads: CASSPLEGLAGGSSDTQYF. The CDR3 DNA sequence: TGTGCCAGCTCACCATTAGAAGGACTAGCGGGGGGATCTTCAGATACGCAGTATTTT.

This sequence joins TRBV5-1 and TRBJ2-3, with 9 bases that match TRBD1. Unmatched junction bases numbered 4, after V lost 3 bases and J lost 2 bases. This CDR3 is 15 amino acids long. Germline V gene lookup returns CDR1 SGHRS and CDR2 YFSETQ. DNA for the CDR3: TGCGCCAGCAGCTCGACAGGGGGGAACACAGATACGCAGTATTTT. This translates into CASSSTGGNTDTQYF.

The genes are TRBV5-1 and TRBJ2-7, with D maybe TRBD1 (6 bases). The CDR3 covers 14 residues. V was cut by 4 bases and J by 3 bases, with 14 bases left in between. Per germline, CDR1 SGHRS and CDR2 YFSETQ. Written as DNA, the CDR3 is TGCGCCAGCAGCGCAGCTGTGGACAGCTACGAGCAGTACTTC. This sequence encodes CASSAAVDSYEQYF.

The chain combines TRBV24-1 with TRBJ1-2; 9 nucleotides match TRBD1. The V gene's germline CDR1 is KGHDR and CDR2 SFDVKD. The trim removed 4 bases at V and 6 bases at J, leaving 5 bases unmatched. The CDR3 runs to 14 residues. The CDR3 spells CATSERGQGDGYTF. CDR3 DNA sequence: TGTGCCACCAGTGAACGGGGACAGGGTGATGGCTACACCTTC.

This sequence joins TRBV10-1 and TRBJ1-6; D not certain. V was clipped by 5 bases and J by 9 bases, with 8 bases between them. Looked up from germline, CDR1 is WNHNN and CDR2 is SYGVQD (reference sequence). There are 12 residues in the CDR3. The CDR3 DNA is TGCGCCAGCAGTAATGAGGGTTCACCCCTCCACTTT. This gives the protein CASSNEGSPLHF.

This chain links TRBV30 with TRBJ1-1; no definite D call. The CDR3 has 13 amino acids. The germline V gene has CDR1 GTSNPN and CDR2 SVGIG (reference sequence). Trimming stripped 3 bases from V and 1 base from J, with 9 bases between. The CDR3: CAWSGAKNTEAFF. In DNA, the CDR3 is TGTGCCTGGAGCGGAGCCAAGAACACTGAAGCTTTCTTT.

V gene TRBV19 combines with J gene TRBJ2-2, with 8 bases that match TRBD2. This CDR3 contains 14 residues. CDR1 LNHDA and CDR2 SQIVND come from the germline V gene (reference sequence). V trimming: 7 bases; J trimming: 3 bases; junction bases outside the gene matches: 4. For the CDR3, the DNA is TGTGCCAGTAACCCGGGGGGGCACACCGGGGAGCTGTTTTTT. Encoded protein: CASNPGGHTGELFF.

V gene TRBV7-9 combines with J gene TRBJ1-1; D is possibly TRBD1 (6 bases). V was pared by 7 bases and J by 0 bases, with 12 bases between. The CDR3 length is 14 residues. Germline V gives CDR1 SEHNR, CDR2 FQNEAQ (reference sequence). The CDR3 is CASKSRGMNTEAFF. CDR3 nucleotide sequence: TGTGCCAGCAAGTCCAGGGGAATGAACACTGAAGCTTTCTTT.

The count of this clone is one. This rearrangement joins TRBV5-1 to TRBJ1-1; tentatively, D is TRBD1 (5 bases). Trimming stripped 0 bases from V and 1 base from J, with 13 bases between. Germline V gene data show CDR1 as SGHRS and CDR2 as YFSETQ. This CDR3 comprises 16 residues. This CDR3 reads CASSLAPAGPNTEAFF. Here the CDR3 DNA reads TGCGCCAGCAGCTTGGCCCCTGCAGGGCCGAACACTGAAGCTTTCTTT.

V is TRBV28 and J is TRBJ2-1; 11 bases match TRBD2. V was pared by 5 bases and J by 4 bases, with 16 bases of the junction left unmatched. Germline V gene sequence: CDR1 MDHEN, CDR2 SYDVKM. The CDR3 extends over 19 amino acids. The CDR3 protein is CASSPGLAEGDVIYNEQFF. DNA of the CDR3: TGTGCCAGCAGTCCGGGACTAGCGGAAGGAGACGTCATTTACAATGAGCAGTTCTTC.

The rearrangement links TRBV2 to TRBJ1-2, with 7 bases matching TRBD1. CDR3 length: 15 residues. Germline CDR1 SNHLY, CDR2 FYNNEI. V lost 8 bases, J lost 8 bases, and 17 bases stayed unmatched. The CDR3 reads CASGGGPGTPRGYTF. As DNA, the CDR3 is TGTGCCAGCGGAGGGGGCCCGGGTACCCCTCGGGGCTACACCTTC.

The genes are TRBV11-2 and TRBJ2-1; no clear D. The CDR3 has 14 amino acids. Trimming took off 0 bases at V and 7 bases at J, with 10 bases between the two ends. CDR1 and CDR2 (germline): SGHAT, FQNNGV. CDR3 DNA: TGTGCCAGCAGCTTAGATGTTCCCCTGAATGAGCAGTTCTTC. Translated: CASSLDVPLNEQFF.

The gene calls are TRBV4-2 and TRBJ1-3; possible D gene TRBD1, 5 bases. Germline CDR1 and CDR2: LGHNA and YNFKEQ. The ends were cut back, 0 bases at V and 2 bases at J, with 14 bases in the middle. CDR3 length equals 17 residues. The CDR3 reads CASSQDSWGGTGNTIYF. The CDR3 DNA reads TGTGCCAGCAGCCAAGATTCTTGGGGGGGGACTGGAAACACCATATATTTT.

This clone was detected only once. The chain couples TRBV3-1 (or the pseudogene TRBV3-2) to TRBJ2-1; 9 bases are a match to TRBD1. This CDR3 spans 17 amino acids. V lost 4 bases, J lost 6 bases, and 13 bases stayed unmatched. Germline lookup yields CDR1 LGHDT and CDR2 YNNKEL (reference sequence). The DNA of the CDR3 is TGTGCCAGCAGCCCCGGGAGTGACAGGGGGGTGTCCAATGAGCAGTTCTTC. It encodes CASSPGSDRGVSNEQFF.

CDR3 DNA sequence: TGTGCCAGCAGCCTAACAGATTATGGCTACACCTTC. Translation gives CASSLTDYGYTF. This sequence joins TRBV7-9 and TRBJ1-2; D remains ambiguous. The CDR3 extends over 12 amino acids. From germline, CDR1 is SEHNR and CDR2 FQNEAQ (reference sequence). V lost 5 bases to trimming and J lost 5 bases, with 9 bases between them.

The chain recombines TRBV3-1 (or the pseudogene TRBV3-2) with TRBJ2-7; D perhaps matches TRBD1 (5 bases). V was clipped by 4 bases and J by 3 bases, with 7 bases between them. CDR3 length equals 12 residues. Germline CDR1 and CDR2: LGHDT and YNNKEL (reference sequence). The CDR3 DNA is TGTGCCAGCAGCCGACAGAGCTACGAGCAGTACTTC. Translated: CASSRQSYEQYF.

A single count supports this clone. This chain links TRBV25-1 with TRBJ2-7; no clear D. CDR1 MGHDK and CDR2 SYGVNS come from the germline V gene. The V end lost 5 bases, the J end lost 0 bases, and 5 bases lay between the germline ends. The length of the CDR3 is 12 residues. The CDR3 DNA is TGTGCCAGCAGTCTCGGCTCCTACGAGCAGTACTTC. Amino acid sequence: CASSLGSYEQYF.

The chain joins TRBV6-1 to TRBJ1-2; 9 bases match TRBD1. After removal of 3 bases from V and 4 bases from J, the junction contained 12 bases not matched to a gene. The CDR3 runs 17 residues. In germline, CDR1 is MNHNS, CDR2 SASEGT. The CDR3 loop reads CASSDGTGYGGSYGYTF. CDR3 DNA: TGTGCCAGCAGTGACGGGACAGGGTACGGCGGTAGCTATGGCTACACCTTC.